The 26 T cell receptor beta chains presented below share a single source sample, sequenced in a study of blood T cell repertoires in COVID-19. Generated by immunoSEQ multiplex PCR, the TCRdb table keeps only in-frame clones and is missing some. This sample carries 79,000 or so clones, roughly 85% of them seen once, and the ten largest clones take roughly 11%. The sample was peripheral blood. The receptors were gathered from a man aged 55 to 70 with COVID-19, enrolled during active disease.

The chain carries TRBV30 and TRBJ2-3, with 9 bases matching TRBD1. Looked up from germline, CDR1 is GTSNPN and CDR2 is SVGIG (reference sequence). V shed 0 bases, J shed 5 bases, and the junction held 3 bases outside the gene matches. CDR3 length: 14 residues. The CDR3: CAWSVQGAGDTQYF. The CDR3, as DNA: TGTGCCTGGAGTGTACAGGGGGCGGGAGATACGCAGTATTTT.

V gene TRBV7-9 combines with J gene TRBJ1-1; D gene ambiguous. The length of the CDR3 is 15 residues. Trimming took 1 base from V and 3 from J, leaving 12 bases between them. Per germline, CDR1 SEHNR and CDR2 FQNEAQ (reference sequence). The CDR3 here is CASSLVEVGDTEAFF. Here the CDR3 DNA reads TGTGCCAGCAGCTTAGTCGAAGTCGGAGACACTGAAGCTTTCTTT.

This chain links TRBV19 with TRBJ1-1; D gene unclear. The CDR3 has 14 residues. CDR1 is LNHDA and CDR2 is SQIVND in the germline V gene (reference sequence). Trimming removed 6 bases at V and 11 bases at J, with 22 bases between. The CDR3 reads CASSSALGAAEAFF. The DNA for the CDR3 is TGTGCCAGTAGCTCCGCTTTAGGCGCAGCGGAGGCTTTCTTT.

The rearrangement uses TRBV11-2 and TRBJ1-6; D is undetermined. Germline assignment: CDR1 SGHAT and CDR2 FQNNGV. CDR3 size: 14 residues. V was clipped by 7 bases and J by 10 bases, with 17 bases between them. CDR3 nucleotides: TGTGCCAGCAACCTAGGAGGTTGGGCATCACCCCTCCACTTT. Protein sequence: CASNLGGWASPLHF. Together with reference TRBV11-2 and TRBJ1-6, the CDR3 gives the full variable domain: EAGVAQSPRYKIIEKRQSVAFWCNPISGHATLYWYQQILGQGPKLLIQFQNNGVVDDSQLPKDRFSAERLKGVDSTLKIQPAKLEDSAVYLCASNLGGWASPLHFGNGTRLTVT.

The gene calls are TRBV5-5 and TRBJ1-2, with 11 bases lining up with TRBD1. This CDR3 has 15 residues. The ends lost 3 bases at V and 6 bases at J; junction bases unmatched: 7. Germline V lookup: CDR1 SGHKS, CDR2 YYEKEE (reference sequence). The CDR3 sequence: CASSWAGQGVNGYTF. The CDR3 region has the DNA TGTGCCAGCAGCTGGGCGGGACAGGGGGTAAATGGCTACACCTTC.

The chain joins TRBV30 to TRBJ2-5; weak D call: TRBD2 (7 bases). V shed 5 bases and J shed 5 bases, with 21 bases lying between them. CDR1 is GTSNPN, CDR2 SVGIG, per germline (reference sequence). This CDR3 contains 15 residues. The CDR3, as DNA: TGTGCCTGGGAGAGGGGGGGGCGCCAGCTGGAGACCCAGTACTTC. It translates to CAWERGGRQLETQYF.

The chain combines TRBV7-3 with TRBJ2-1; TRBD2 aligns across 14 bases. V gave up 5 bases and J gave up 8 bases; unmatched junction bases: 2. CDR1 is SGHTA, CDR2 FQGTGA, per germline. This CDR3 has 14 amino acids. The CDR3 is CASSQGLAGDEQFF. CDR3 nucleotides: TGTGCCAGCAGCCAGGGACTAGCGGGAGATGAGCAGTTCTTC.

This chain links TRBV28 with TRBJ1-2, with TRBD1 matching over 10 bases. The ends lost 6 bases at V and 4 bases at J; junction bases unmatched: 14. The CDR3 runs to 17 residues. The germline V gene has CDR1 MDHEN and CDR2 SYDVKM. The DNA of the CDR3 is TGTGCCAGCAGGCTTACGGGGACGACAGGGGGCATCTATGGCTACACCTTC. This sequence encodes CASRLTGTTGGIYGYTF.

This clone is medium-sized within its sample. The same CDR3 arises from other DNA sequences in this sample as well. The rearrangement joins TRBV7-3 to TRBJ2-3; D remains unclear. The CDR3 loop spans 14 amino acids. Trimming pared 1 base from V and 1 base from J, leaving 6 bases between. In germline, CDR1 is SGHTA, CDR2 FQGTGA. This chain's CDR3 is CASSLSVGTDTQYF. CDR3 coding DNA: TGTGCCAGCAGCTTAAGTGTCGGCACAGATACGCAGTATTTT. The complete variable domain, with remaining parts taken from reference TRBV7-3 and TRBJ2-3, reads GAGVSQTPSNKVTEKGKYVELRCDPISGHTALYWYRQSLGQGPEFLIYFQGTGAADDSGLPNDRFFAVRPEGSVSTLKIQRTERGDSAVYLCASSLSVGTDTQYFGPGTRLTVL.

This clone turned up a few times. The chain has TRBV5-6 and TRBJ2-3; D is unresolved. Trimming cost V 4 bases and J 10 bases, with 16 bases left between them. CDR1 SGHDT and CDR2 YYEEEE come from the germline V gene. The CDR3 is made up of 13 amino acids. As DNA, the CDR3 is TGTGCCAGCAGCCCCCCCCGTGCGGCGGCGCAGTATTTT. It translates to CASSPPRAAAQYF.

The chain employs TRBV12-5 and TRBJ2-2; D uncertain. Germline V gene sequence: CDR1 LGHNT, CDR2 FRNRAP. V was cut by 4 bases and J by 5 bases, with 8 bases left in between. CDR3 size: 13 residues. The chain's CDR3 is CASGSQNTGELFF. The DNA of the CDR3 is TGTGCTAGTGGTTCGCAGAATACCGGGGAGCTGTTTTTT.

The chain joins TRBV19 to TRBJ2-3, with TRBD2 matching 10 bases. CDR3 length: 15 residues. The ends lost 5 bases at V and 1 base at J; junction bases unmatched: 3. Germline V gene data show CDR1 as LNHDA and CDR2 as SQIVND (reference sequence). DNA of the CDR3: TGTGCCAGTAGTCACGGGACTAGCGGCACAGATACGCAGTATTTT. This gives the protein CASSHGTSGTDTQYF. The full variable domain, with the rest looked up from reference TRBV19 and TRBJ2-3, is DGGITQSPKYLFRKEGQNVTLSCEQNLNHDAMYWYRQDPGQGLRLIYYSQIVNDFQKGDIAEGYSVSREKKESFPLTVTSAQKNPTAFYLCASSHGTSGTDTQYFGPGTRLTVL.

This chain's CDR3 is CASSLEQATDTQYF. CDR3 DNA sequence: TGTGCCAGCAGCTTGGAACAGGCCACAGATACGCAGTATTTT. J is TRBJ2-3 and V is TRBV7-3; possibly TRBD1 for D (5 bases). There are 14 residues in the CDR3. The germline V gene has CDR1 SGHTA and CDR2 FQGTGA. V gave up 3 bases and J gave up 2 bases, with 9 bases separating them. The variable domain in full, completed from reference TRBV7-3 and TRBJ2-3, reads GAGVSQTPSNKVTEKGKYVELRCDPISGHTALYWYRQSLGQGPEFLIYFQGTGAADDSGLPNDRFFAVRPEGSVSTLKIQRTERGDSAVYLCASSLEQATDTQYFGPGTRLTVL.

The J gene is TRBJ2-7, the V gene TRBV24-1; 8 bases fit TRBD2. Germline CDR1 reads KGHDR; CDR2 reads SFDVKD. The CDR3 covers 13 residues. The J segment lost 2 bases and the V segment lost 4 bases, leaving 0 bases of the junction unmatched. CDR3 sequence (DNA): TGTGCCACCAGTGAGGGACTAGCCTACGAGCAGTACTTC. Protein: CATSEGLAYEQYF.

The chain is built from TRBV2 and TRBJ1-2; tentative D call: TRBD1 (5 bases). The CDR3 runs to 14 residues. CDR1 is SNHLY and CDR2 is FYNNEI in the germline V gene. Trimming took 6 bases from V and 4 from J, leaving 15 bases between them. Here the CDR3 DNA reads TGTGCCAGCAGAGCCCAGGGAGGAGCCTATGGCTACACCTTC. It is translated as CASRAQGGAYGYTF.

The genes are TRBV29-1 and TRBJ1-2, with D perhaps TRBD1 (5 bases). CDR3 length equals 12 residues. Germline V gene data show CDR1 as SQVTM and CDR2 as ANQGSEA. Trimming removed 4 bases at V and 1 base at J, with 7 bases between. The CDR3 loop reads CSVGQSNYGYTF. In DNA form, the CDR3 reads TGCAGCGTTGGACAGAGTAACTATGGCTACACCTTC.

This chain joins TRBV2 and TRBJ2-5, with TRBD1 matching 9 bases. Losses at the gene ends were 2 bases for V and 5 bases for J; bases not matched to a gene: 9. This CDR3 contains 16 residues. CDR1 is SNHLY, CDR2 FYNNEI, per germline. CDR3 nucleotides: TGTGCCAGCAGTGAATCCGGTGGGACAGGGTGGGAGACCCAGTACTTC. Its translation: CASSESGGTGWETQYF.

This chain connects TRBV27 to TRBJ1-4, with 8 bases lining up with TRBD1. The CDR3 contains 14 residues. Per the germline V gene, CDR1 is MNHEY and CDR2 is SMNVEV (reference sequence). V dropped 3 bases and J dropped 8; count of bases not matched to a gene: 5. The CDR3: CASSFQGAEEKLFF. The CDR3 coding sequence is TGTGCCAGCAGTTTTCAGGGGGCTGAAGAAAAACTGTTTTTT.

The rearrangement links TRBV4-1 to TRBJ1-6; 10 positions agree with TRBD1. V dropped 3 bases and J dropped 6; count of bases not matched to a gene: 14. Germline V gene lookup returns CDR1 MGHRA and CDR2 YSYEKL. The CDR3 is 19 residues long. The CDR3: CASSHEKHGTGVFNSPLHF. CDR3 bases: TGCGCCAGCAGCCATGAAAAACACGGGACAGGGGTTTTTAATTCACCCCTCCACTTT.

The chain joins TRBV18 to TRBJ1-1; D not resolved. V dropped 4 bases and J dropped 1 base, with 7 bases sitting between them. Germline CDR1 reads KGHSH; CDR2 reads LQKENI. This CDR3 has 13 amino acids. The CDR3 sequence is CASSREENTEAFF. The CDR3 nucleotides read TGTGCCAGCTCACGGGAGGAGAACACTGAAGCTTTCTTT.

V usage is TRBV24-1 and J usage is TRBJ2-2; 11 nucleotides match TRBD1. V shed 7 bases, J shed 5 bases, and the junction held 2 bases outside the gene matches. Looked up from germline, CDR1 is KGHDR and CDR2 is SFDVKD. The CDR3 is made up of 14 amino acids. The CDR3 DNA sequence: TGTGCCACCAGGGGACAGGGGGGTACCGGGGAGCTGTTTTTT. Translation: CATRGQGGTGELFF.

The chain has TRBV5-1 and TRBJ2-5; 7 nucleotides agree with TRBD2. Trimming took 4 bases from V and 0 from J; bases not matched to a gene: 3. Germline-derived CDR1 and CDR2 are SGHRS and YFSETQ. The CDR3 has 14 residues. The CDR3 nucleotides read TGCGCCAGCAGCCTCCTAGCGGACCAAGAGACCCAGTACTTC. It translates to CASSLLADQETQYF.

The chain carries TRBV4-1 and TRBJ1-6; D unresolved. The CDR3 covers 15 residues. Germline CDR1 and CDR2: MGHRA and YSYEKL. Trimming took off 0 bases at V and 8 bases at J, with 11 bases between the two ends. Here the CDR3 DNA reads TGCGCCAGCAGCCAAGATAACTCCCCTCATTCACCCCTCCACTTT. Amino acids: CASSQDNSPHSPLHF.

The CDR3 DNA reads TGTGCCAGCAGTTCAAGGCGGAGCCTAATATACGAGCAGTACTTC. Translating it yields CASSSRRSLIYEQYF. This chain links TRBV27 with TRBJ2-7; D uncertain. CDR3 length: 15 residues. V was cut by 4 bases and J by 4 bases, with 17 bases left in between. Germline V gene lookup returns CDR1 MNHEY and CDR2 SMNVEV (reference sequence).

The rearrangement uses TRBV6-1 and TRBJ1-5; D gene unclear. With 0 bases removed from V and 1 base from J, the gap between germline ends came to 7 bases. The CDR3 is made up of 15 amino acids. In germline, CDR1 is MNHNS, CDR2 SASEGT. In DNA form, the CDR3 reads TGTGCCAGCAGTGAAGCCCCGGGAAGCAATCAGCCCCAGCATTTT. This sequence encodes CASSEAPGSNQPQHF.

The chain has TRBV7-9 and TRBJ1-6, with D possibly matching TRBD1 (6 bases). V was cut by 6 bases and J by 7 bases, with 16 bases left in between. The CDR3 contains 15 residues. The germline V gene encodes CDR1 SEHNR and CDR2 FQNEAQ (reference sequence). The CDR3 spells CASRRSDRSNSPLHF. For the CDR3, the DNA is TGTGCCAGCAGGCGTTCAGACAGGTCCAATTCACCCCTCCACTTT.